This T cell receptor beta chain was sequenced during a study of T-cell reconstitution after alpha-beta-depleted transplantation in children. The authors prepared the TCRbeta library with unique molecular identifiers. TCRdb reprocessed the PCR reads via MiXCR and lists one record per CDR3 protein. Altogether under 850,000 distinct CDR3 sequences are present, under 15% being singletons, with the ten largest covering around 0.76%. This clonotype was recorded many times. Its cognate antigen is unknown. Looked up from germline, CDR1 is SGHDT and CDR2 is YYEEEE. V shed 0 bases and J 3 bases; nucleotides not matched to a gene: 2. The CDR3 is made up of 15 amino acids. Study results and caveats: Several hundred expanded graft clones reportedly gave rise to the alpha-beta T cells present about two months after transplant. Diversity and T-cell counts at one year after transplant derived mostly from new T cells. Surviving thymic progenitors and recipient T cells were the source of high TCRbeta diversity at day 60 in some patients.

Sequences were derived from PBMCs, sampled before TCRalphabeta/CD19-depleted stem cell transplant. This clonotype was obtained from a girl aged 2-9 years with congenital amegakaryocytic thrombocytopenia, due to receive a stem cell transplant. This rearrangement joins TRBV5-6 to TRBJ2-7, with 11 bases that match TRBD2. The CDR3 DNA reads TGTGCCAGCAGCTTGGGTGGACTAGCGGGCTACGAGCAGTACTTC. It codes for CASSLGGLAGYEQYF.